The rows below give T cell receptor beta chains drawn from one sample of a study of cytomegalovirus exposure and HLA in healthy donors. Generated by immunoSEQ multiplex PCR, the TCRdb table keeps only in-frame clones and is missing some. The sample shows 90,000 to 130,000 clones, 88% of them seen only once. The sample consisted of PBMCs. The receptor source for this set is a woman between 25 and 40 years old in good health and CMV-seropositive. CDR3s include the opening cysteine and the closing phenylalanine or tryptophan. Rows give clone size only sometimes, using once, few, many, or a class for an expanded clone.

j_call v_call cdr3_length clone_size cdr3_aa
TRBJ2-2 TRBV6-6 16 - CASRAGTGFNTGELFF
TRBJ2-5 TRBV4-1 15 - CASSQDVAGLLSQYF
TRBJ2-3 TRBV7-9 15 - CASSSTSGSQDTQYF
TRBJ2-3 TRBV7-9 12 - CASSGGLVAQYF
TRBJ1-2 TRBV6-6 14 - CASTTGDRLNGYTF
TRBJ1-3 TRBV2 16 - CASSQYGTGVGNTIYF
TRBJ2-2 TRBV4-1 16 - CASRSSGQANTGELFF
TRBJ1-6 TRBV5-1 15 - CASSLVTGYNSPLHF
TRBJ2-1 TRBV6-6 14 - CASSSSGTSNEQFF
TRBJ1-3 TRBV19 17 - CASSLPTGLTSGNTIYF
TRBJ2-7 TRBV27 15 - CASSKGQGGLYEQYF
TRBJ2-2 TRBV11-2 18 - CASSPRLAGVLGSGELFF
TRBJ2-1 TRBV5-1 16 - CASSLQETGGENEQFF
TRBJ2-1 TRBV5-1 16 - CASSLPPGGSYNEQFF
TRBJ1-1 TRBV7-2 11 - CASSLVTEAFF
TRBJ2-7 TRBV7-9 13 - CASSLVPSYEQYF
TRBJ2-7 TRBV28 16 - CASSLIPGTGNSEQYF
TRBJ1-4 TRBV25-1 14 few CASTLGGLNEKLFF
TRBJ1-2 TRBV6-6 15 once CASSYARGLNYGYTF
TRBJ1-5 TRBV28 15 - CASSWDNSNNQPQHF
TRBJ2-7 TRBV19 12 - CASSAGLNEQYF
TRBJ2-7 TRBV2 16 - CASSPRGGVAPYEQYF
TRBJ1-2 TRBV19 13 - CASSPLGVYGYTF
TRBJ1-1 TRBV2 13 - CASNLDRDTEAFF
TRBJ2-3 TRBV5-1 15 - CASSLAGFGTDTQYF
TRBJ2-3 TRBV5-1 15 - CASREPGQGTDTQYF
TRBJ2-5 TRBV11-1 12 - CASSSVEETQYF
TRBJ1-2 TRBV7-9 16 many CASSGPGQGVNYGYTF
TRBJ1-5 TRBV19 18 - CASSKFVRQGSVHQPQHF
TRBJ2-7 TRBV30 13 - CAWSVETLYEQYF
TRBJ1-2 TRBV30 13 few CAWRRTGDIGYTF
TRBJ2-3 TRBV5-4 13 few CASGHPSTDTQYF
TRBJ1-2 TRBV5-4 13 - CASSLAGTFGYTF
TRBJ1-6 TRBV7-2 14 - CAGPRRANNSPLHF
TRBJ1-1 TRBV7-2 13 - CASSSDRNTEAFF
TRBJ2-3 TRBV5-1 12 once CASGQIADTQYF
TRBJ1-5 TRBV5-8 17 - CASSSNPGTDINQPQHF